This entry concerns a single T cell receptor beta chain. This sample was taken from a study of T cell changes during pregnancy in multiple sclerosis. The table came from immunoSEQ multiplex PCR; TCRdb's copy has only in-frame clones and leaves some out. This table holds some 28,000 clones, roughly 91% found once. The CDR3 extends over 16 amino acids. V trimming: 5 bases; J trimming: 0 bases; junction bases outside the gene matches: 2. From germline, CDR1 is WSHSY and CDR2 SAAADI. The chain recombines TRBV10-2 with TRBJ2-3, with 13 bases that match TRBD2. Sequenced material: CD8+ T cells from peripheral blood mononuclear cells, taken before pregnancy. This TCR came from a female donor with multiple sclerosis, enrolled in a pregnancy study. CDR3 sequence: CASSSGLAGSTDTQYF. In DNA, the CDR3 is TGCGCCAGCAGTTCGGGACTAGCGGGAAGCACAGATACGCAGTATTTT.